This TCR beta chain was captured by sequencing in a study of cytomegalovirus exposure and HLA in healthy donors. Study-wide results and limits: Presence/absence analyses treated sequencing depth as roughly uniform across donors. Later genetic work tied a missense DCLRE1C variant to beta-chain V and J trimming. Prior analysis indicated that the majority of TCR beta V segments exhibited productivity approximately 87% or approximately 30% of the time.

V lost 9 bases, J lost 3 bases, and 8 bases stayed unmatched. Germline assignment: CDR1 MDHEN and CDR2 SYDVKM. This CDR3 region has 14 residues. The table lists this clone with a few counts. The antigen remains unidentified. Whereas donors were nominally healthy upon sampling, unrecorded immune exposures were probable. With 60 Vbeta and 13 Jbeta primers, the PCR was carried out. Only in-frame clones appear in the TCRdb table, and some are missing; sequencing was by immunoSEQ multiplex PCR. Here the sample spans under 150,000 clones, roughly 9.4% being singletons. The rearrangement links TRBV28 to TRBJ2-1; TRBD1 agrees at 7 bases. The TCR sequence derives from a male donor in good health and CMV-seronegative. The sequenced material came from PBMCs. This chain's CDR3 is CARSDRVVYNEQFF. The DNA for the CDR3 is TGTGCCAGGTCAGACAGGGTGGTCTACAATGAGCAGTTCTTC.